These T cell receptor beta chains were read from a single sample in a study of T cells in Graves' hyperthyroidism and ophthalmopathy. One entry per CDR3 protein, called by TCRdb with MiXCR from the multiplex PCR reads. The data contain approximately 600,000 distinct CDR3 sequences, around 20% of them singletons. The sample consisted of blood. Receptors were obtained from a man aged 25 to 40 with Graves' ophthalmopathy. Each CDR3 is given with its conserved first and last residue. Each record gives: D gene, clone size, J gene, V gene, CDR3 protein, CDR3 DNA. D genes are given only for firm matches. Clone size appears in some rows only: once, few, many, or a class for an expanded clone.

d_gene: -
abundance: few
j_gene: TRBJ2-2
v_gene: TRBV11-2
CDR3aa: CASKNIRERGTGELFF
CDR3nt: TGTGCCAGCAAAAACATAAGGGAGAGAGGGACCGGGGAGCTGTTTTTT

d_gene: -
abundance: many
j_gene: TRBJ2-7
v_gene: TRBV28
CDR3aa: CASRDYYYEQYF
CDR3nt: TGTGCCAGCAGGGACTACTACTACGAGCAGTACTTC

d_gene: -
abundance: -
j_gene: TRBJ2-7
v_gene: TRBV7-9
CDR3aa: CASSLGNGLSFRDEQYF
CDR3nt: TGTGCCAGCAGCTTAGGCAACGGTCTCTCTTTTCGGGACGAGCAGTACTTC

d_gene: TRBD1
abundance: few
j_gene: TRBJ1-3
v_gene: TRBV4-1
CDR3aa: CASSYTGTGGNTIYF
CDR3nt: TGCGCCAGCAGCTACACCGGGACAGGGGGAAACACCATATATTTT

d_gene: -
abundance: -
j_gene: TRBJ2-3
v_gene: TRBV7-2
CDR3aa: CASSWRGDTQYF
CDR3nt: TGTGCCAGCAGCTGGAGGGGGGATACGCAGTATTTT

d_gene: -
abundance: -
j_gene: TRBJ1-2
v_gene: TRBV5-1
CDR3aa: CASSYGTLTYGYTF
CDR3nt: TGCGCCAGCAGCTATGGGACCCTCACCTATGGCTACACCTTC

d_gene: -
abundance: many
j_gene: TRBJ1-2
v_gene: TRBV6-1
CDR3aa: CASRRDPNYGYTF
CDR3nt: TGTGCCAGCAGGAGGGATCCAAACTATGGCTACACCTTC

d_gene: -
abundance: many
j_gene: TRBJ1-1
v_gene: TRBV30
CDR3aa: CAWTVNTEAFF
CDR3nt: TGTGCCTGGACAGTGAACACTGAAGCTTTCTTT

d_gene: TRBD2
abundance: -
j_gene: TRBJ2-7
v_gene: TRBV2
CDR3aa: CASREQPGGASYEQYF
CDR3nt: TGTGCCAGCAGAGAACAGCCCGGGGGGGCCTCCTACGAGCAGTACTTC

d_gene: TRBD2
abundance: few
j_gene: TRBJ2-1
v_gene: TRBV27
CDR3aa: CASSLSLAGEGGVDEQFF
CDR3nt: TGTGCCAGCAGTCTAAGTCTAGCGGGAGAGGGAGGAGTGGATGAGCAGTTCTTC

d_gene: TRBD2
abundance: few
j_gene: TRBJ2-7
v_gene: TRBV20-1
CDR3aa: CSARLGGTYEQYF
CDR3nt: TGCAGTGCTAGACTGGGAGGGACCTACGAGCAGTACTTC

d_gene: -
abundance: many
j_gene: TRBJ2-7
v_gene: TRBV28
CDR3aa: CASRSSAGQRFYEQYF
CDR3nt: TGTGCCAGCAGATCTTCAGCGGGACAGCGCTTTTACGAGCAGTACTTC

d_gene: TRBD1
abundance: many
j_gene: TRBJ1-1
v_gene: TRBV27
CDR3aa: CASSSRNGTGRSNTEAFF
CDR3nt: TGTGCCAGCAGTTCTCGAAACGGGACAGGTCGTTCGAACACTGAAGCTTTCTTT

d_gene: TRBD2
abundance: -
j_gene: TRBJ2-2
v_gene: TRBV5-1
CDR3aa: CASSLGSGLAPTGELFF
CDR3nt: TGCGCCAGCAGCTTGGGGTCGGGACTAGCCCCCACCGGGGAGCTGTTTTTT

d_gene: TRBD2
abundance: few
j_gene: TRBJ2-1
v_gene: TRBV19
CDR3aa: CASSIGLAGNYNEQFF
CDR3nt: TGTGCCAGTAGTATAGGACTAGCGGGAAACTACAATGAGCAGTTCTTC

d_gene: -
abundance: few
j_gene: TRBJ2-7
v_gene: TRBV28
CDR3aa: CASSGQAPPGQYF
CDR3nt: TGTGCCAGCAGCGGACAAGCGCCGCCGGGGCAGTACTTC

d_gene: -
abundance: -
j_gene: TRBJ1-6
v_gene: TRBV14
CDR3aa: CASSQDRTASPLHF
CDR3nt: TGTGCCAGCAGCCAAGATCGGACAGCTTCACCCCTCCACTTT

d_gene: TRBD1
abundance: many
j_gene: TRBJ1-1
v_gene: TRBV10-3
CDR3aa: CAISGTGTGGMGTEAFF
CDR3nt: TGTGCCATCAGTGGGACCGGGACAGGGGGCATGGGCACTGAAGCTTTCTTT

d_gene: TRBD1
abundance: -
j_gene: TRBJ2-1
v_gene: TRBV6-2/TRBV6-3
CDR3aa: CASSVQGASYNEQFF
CDR3nt: TGTGCCAGCAGTGTTCAGGGGGCCTCCTACAATGAGCAGTTCTTC

d_gene: -
abundance: -
j_gene: TRBJ1-3
v_gene: TRBV10-3
CDR3aa: CAISDGGSGNTIYF
CDR3nt: TGTGCCATCAGTGATGGGGGCTCTGGAAACACCATATATTTT

d_gene: TRBD1
abundance: few
j_gene: TRBJ2-7
v_gene: TRBV5-1
CDR3aa: CASSAGTGRIYEQYF
CDR3nt: TGCGCCAGCAGCGCCGGGACAGGGCGAATCTACGAGCAGTACTTC

d_gene: TRBD1
abundance: -
j_gene: TRBJ2-7
v_gene: TRBV5-1
CDR3aa: CASSLDGTGDEQYF
CDR3nt: TGCGCCAGCAGCTTGGACGGGACAGGGGACGAGCAGTACTTC

d_gene: TRBD1
abundance: many
j_gene: TRBJ1-1
v_gene: TRBV30
CDR3aa: CAWREPGQGIKEAFF
CDR3nt: TGTGCCTGGAGGGAACCGGGACAGGGTATTAAGGAAGCTTTCTTT

d_gene: -
abundance: many
j_gene: TRBJ2-1
v_gene: TRBV27
CDR3aa: CASSINQGPNNEQFF
CDR3nt: TGTGCCAGCAGTATCAACCAGGGACCTAACAATGAGCAGTTCTTC

d_gene: -
abundance: many
j_gene: TRBJ2-7
v_gene: TRBV5-1
CDR3aa: CASSLKHGTYEQYF
CDR3nt: TGCGCCAGCAGCTTAAAACATGGAACTTACGAGCAGTACTTC

d_gene: -
abundance: -
j_gene: TRBJ1-1
v_gene: TRBV12-3/TRBV12-4
CDR3aa: CASTLRSDTEAFF
CDR3nt: TGTGCCAGCACCCTCAGGTCCGACACTGAAGCTTTCTTT

d_gene: -
abundance: many
j_gene: TRBJ1-1
v_gene: TRBV12-3/TRBV12-4
CDR3aa: CASSLAPRTEAFF
CDR3nt: TGTGCCAGCAGTTTAGCGCCCCGGACTGAAGCTTTCTTT

d_gene: -
abundance: many
j_gene: TRBJ2-3
v_gene: TRBV28
CDR3aa: CASSPILASLSDTQYF
CDR3nt: TGTGCCAGCAGTCCCATTCTAGCGTCCCTTTCAGATACGCAGTATTTT

d_gene: -
abundance: -
j_gene: TRBJ2-7
v_gene: TRBV6-2/TRBV6-3
CDR3aa: CASSYSTGRTYEQYF
CDR3nt: TGTGCCAGCAGTTACTCGACAGGAAGGACCTACGAGCAGTACTTC

d_gene: -
abundance: few
j_gene: TRBJ2-7
v_gene: TRBV7-8
CDR3aa: CASSYGTEQYF
CDR3nt: TGTGCCAGCAGCTATGGTACCGAGCAGTACTTC

d_gene: -
abundance: -
j_gene: TRBJ1-1
v_gene: TRBV6-5
CDR3aa: CASSYLRGKNTEAFF
CDR3nt: TGTGCCAGCAGTTACCTGAGGGGAAAGAACACTGAAGCTTTCTTT

d_gene: TRBD2
abundance: few
j_gene: TRBJ2-3
v_gene: TRBV20-1
CDR3aa: CSARTSFGTDTQYF
CDR3nt: TGCAGTGCGAGGACTAGTTTTGGCACAGATACGCAGTATTTT

d_gene: -
abundance: few
j_gene: TRBJ1-1
v_gene: TRBV20-1
CDR3aa: CSASRQGWNTEAFF
CDR3nt: TGCAGTGCTAGCCGTCAGGGTTGGAACACTGAAGCTTTCTTT

d_gene: TRBD1
abundance: many
j_gene: TRBJ1-1
v_gene: TRBV12-3/TRBV12-4
CDR3aa: CASRDTGGSEAFF
CDR3nt: TGTGCCAGCAGGGACACAGGGGGATCTGAAGCTTTCTTT

d_gene: -
abundance: -
j_gene: TRBJ2-2
v_gene: TRBV7-9
CDR3aa: CASSLGERHTGELFF
CDR3nt: TGTGCCAGCAGCTTAGGGGAGCGGCACACCGGGGAGCTGTTTTTT

d_gene: TRBD1
abundance: few
j_gene: TRBJ1-1
v_gene: TRBV11-2
CDR3aa: CASSTPDRGDTEAFF
CDR3nt: TGTGCCAGCAGCACCCCGGACAGGGGGGACACTGAAGCTTTCTTT

d_gene: TRBD1
abundance: -
j_gene: TRBJ2-7
v_gene: TRBV5-1
CDR3aa: CASSSYRDRGYHEQYF
CDR3nt: TGCGCCAGCAGCTCATACCGGGACAGGGGTTACCACGAGCAGTACTTC

d_gene: TRBD2
abundance: -
j_gene: TRBJ2-3
v_gene: TRBV6-2/TRBV6-3
CDR3aa: CASSAGTSITDTQYF
CDR3nt: TGTGCCAGCAGCGCCGGGACTAGCATCACAGATACGCAGTATTTT

d_gene: -
abundance: -
j_gene: TRBJ1-2
v_gene: TRBV4-1
CDR3aa: CASSQERLGAGTF
CDR3nt: TGCGCCAGCAGCCAAGAACGCCTTGGGGCCGGTACCTTC

d_gene: TRBD1
abundance: -
j_gene: TRBJ2-3
v_gene: TRBV20-1
CDR3aa: CSATGGTDTQYF
CDR3nt: TGCAGTGCAACAGGGGGCACAGATACGCAGTATTTT

d_gene: -
abundance: few
j_gene: TRBJ1-1
v_gene: TRBV7-2
CDR3aa: CASSFLVAEAFF
CDR3nt: TGTGCCAGCAGCTTCTTGGTCGCTGAAGCTTTCTTT

d_gene: -
abundance: many
j_gene: TRBJ2-7
v_gene: TRBV5-5
CDR3aa: CASSLFSQSEQYF
CDR3nt: TGTGCCAGCAGCTTGTTTTCGCAGTCCGAGCAGTACTTC

d_gene: -
abundance: -
j_gene: TRBJ2-7
v_gene: TRBV20-1
CDR3aa: CSARQLPEYEQYF
CDR3nt: TGCAGTGCCCGACAGCTTCCCGAGTACGAGCAGTACTTC

d_gene: -
abundance: -
j_gene: TRBJ1-1
v_gene: TRBV7-9
CDR3aa: CASSLVDRLNTEAFF
CDR3nt: TGTGCCAGCAGCTTAGTTGACAGGTTGAACACTGAAGCTTTCTTT

d_gene: TRBD2
abundance: -
j_gene: TRBJ2-5
v_gene: TRBV5-1
CDR3aa: CASSYTSGSTESTQYF
CDR3nt: TGCGCCAGCAGCTATACTAGCGGGAGTACTGAGAGTACCCAGTACTTC

d_gene: -
abundance: many
j_gene: TRBJ2-5
v_gene: TRBV7-2
CDR3aa: CASSQQSGGRETQYF
CDR3nt: TGTGCCAGCAGCCAGCAGAGTGGGGGGAGAGAGACCCAGTACTTC

d_gene: -
abundance: many
j_gene: TRBJ2-5
v_gene: TRBV28
CDR3aa: CASSLPLQTQYF
CDR3nt: TGTGCCAGCAGTTTACCATTACAGACCCAGTACTTC

d_gene: TRBD1
abundance: -
j_gene: TRBJ2-2
v_gene: TRBV12-3/TRBV12-4
CDR3aa: CASNEQGASTGELFF
CDR3nt: TGTGCCAGCAACGAACAGGGGGCGAGCACCGGGGAGCTGTTTTTT

d_gene: -
abundance: -
j_gene: TRBJ1-5
v_gene: TRBV11-2
CDR3aa: CASSLDTRRDQPQHF
CDR3nt: TGTGCCAGCAGCTTAGATACCCGCCGGGATCAGCCCCAGCATTTT

d_gene: TRBD2
abundance: many
j_gene: TRBJ2-7
v_gene: TRBV28
CDR3aa: CASSFASGNTEQYF
CDR3nt: TGTGCCAGCAGTTTCGCTAGCGGGAATACCGAGCAGTACTTC

d_gene: -
abundance: many
j_gene: TRBJ2-1
v_gene: TRBV30
CDR3aa: CAWRQGRNEQFF
CDR3nt: TGTGCCTGGAGACAGGGGAGGAATGAGCAGTTCTTC

d_gene: TRBD2
abundance: many
j_gene: TRBJ2-5
v_gene: TRBV2
CDR3aa: CASRIRLAGVETQYF
CDR3nt: TGTGCCAGCAGAATTAGACTAGCGGGAGTGGAGACCCAGTACTTC

d_gene: TRBD1
abundance: few
j_gene: TRBJ2-7
v_gene: TRBV18
CDR3aa: CASSHRGELSLEQYF
CDR3nt: TGTGCCAGCTCACACAGGGGTGAACTATCGCTCGAGCAGTACTTC

d_gene: TRBD2
abundance: -
j_gene: TRBJ2-1
v_gene: TRBV10-1
CDR3aa: CARALRWAGGPNEQFF
CDR3nt: TGCGCCAGGGCATTGAGGTGGGCGGGAGGTCCCAATGAGCAGTTCTTC

d_gene: TRBD2
abundance: few
j_gene: TRBJ2-5
v_gene: TRBV5-6
CDR3aa: CASRPTSAQETQYF
CDR3nt: TGTGCCAGCAGACCTACTAGCGCCCAAGAGACCCAGTACTTC

d_gene: -
abundance: many
j_gene: TRBJ2-1
v_gene: TRBV7-2
CDR3aa: CASSLSRGGEQFF
CDR3nt: TGTGCCAGCAGCTTGAGTAGGGGTGGTGAGCAGTTCTTC

d_gene: -
abundance: -
j_gene: TRBJ2-1
v_gene: TRBV6-1
CDR3aa: CASSLAASGNNEQFF
CDR3nt: TGTGCCAGCAGCTTAGCGGCATCGGGAAACAATGAGCAGTTCTTC

d_gene: -
abundance: few
j_gene: TRBJ1-1
v_gene: TRBV5-1
CDR3aa: CASSDTGLEAFF
CDR3nt: TGCGCCAGCAGCGACACAGGACTTGAAGCTTTCTTT

d_gene: -
abundance: -
j_gene: TRBJ2-1
v_gene: TRBV20-1
CDR3aa: CSALPGREMRNEQFF
CDR3nt: TGCAGTGCTCTCCCGGGTCGGGAGATGCGCAATGAGCAGTTCTTC